Below, one T cell receptor (beta chain) is given with its context. Libraries were prepared by immunoSEQ multiplex PCR; TCRdb keeps only in-frame clonotypes and omits some of them. The sample includes approximately 50,000 clones, roughly 90% seen only once; the top ten take 1.3%. This record comes from a study of T cell changes during pregnancy in multiple sclerosis. The CDR3 loop spans 17 amino acids. V shed 3 bases, J shed 9 bases, and the junction held 14 bases outside the gene matches. Germline V gene data show CDR1 as SGHTA and CDR2 as FQGTGA. This sequence joins TRBV7-3 and TRBJ2-1, with 10 bases that match TRBD2. The source is a female donor with multiple sclerosis, enrolled in a pregnancy study. The specimen comprised peripheral blood, sampled in the second trimester of pregnancy. The CDR3 DNA sequence: TGTGCCAGCAGCTTCGCTACCAGCGGGGGGGAAGGGGGTGAGCAGTTCTTC. It is translated as CASSFATSGGEGGEQFF.